Listed here are 14 T cell receptor beta chains from one sample, sequenced in a study of cytomegalovirus exposure and HLA in healthy donors. PCR primers comprised 60 Vbeta and 13 Jbeta primers. Here immunoSEQ multiplex PCR was the method, and the copy in TCRdb shows in-frame clones only, minus some. The sample has under 200,000 clones; about 82% are singletons. Sequenced: PBMCs. These receptors were obtained from a woman aged 50 to 65 in good health and CMV-seropositive.

V is TRBV7-2 and J is TRBJ2-2; tentative D call: TRBD1 (6 bases). CDR1 is SGHTA, CDR2 FQGNSA, per germline. The CDR3 is 17 amino acids. The V gene lost 1 base and the J gene lost 4 bases, with 16 bases spanning the gap. In DNA, the CDR3 is TGTGCCAGCAGCTTAGTATGGGGCAGGGGTCCCACCGGGGAGCTGTTTTTT. Its protein product is CASSLVWGRGPTGELFF.

This chain joins TRBV19 and TRBJ1-5, with D possibly matching TRBD1 (5 bases). The CDR3 is made up of 15 amino acids. The germline CDR1 and CDR2 sequences are LNHDA and SQIVND (reference sequence). V was pared by 5 bases and J by 0 bases, with 11 bases between. CDR3 DNA: TGTGCCAGTAGTGCGACAGACTTTAGCAATCAGCCCCAGCATTTT. Encoded protein: CASSATDFSNQPQHF.

This chain connects TRBV11-2 to TRBJ1-6; D remains unclear. Trimming stripped 4 bases from V and 6 bases from J, with 16 bases between. Germline CDR1 and CDR2: SGHAT and FQNNGV. The CDR3 spans 16 residues. This CDR3 reads CASSSPTGIGNSPLHF. CDR3 in DNA: TGTGCCAGCAGCTCCCCGACGGGGATCGGTAATTCACCCCTCCACTTT.

The rearrangement joins TRBV29-1 to TRBJ1-4, with D possibly being TRBD1 (5 bases). The V gene lost 6 bases and the J gene lost 0 bases, with 11 bases spanning the gap. This CDR3 comprises 14 residues. Germline CDR1 is SQVTM and CDR2 is ANQGSEA. The CDR3 spells CSVAGPTTNEKLFF. CDR3 nucleotides: TGCAGCGTAGCGGGACCCACAACTAATGAAAAACTGTTTTTT.

The chain links TRBV5-1 to TRBJ2-5; a possible D gene is TRBD2 (5 bases). CDR1 SGHRS and CDR2 YFSETQ come from the germline V gene. Trimming removed 0 bases from V and 3 bases from J, with 12 bases in between. The CDR3 has 15 amino acids. The CDR3 sequence: CASSLVGGKEETQYF. As DNA, the CDR3 is TGCGCCAGCAGCTTGGTTGGAGGCAAGGAAGAGACCCAGTACTTC.

The chain is built from TRBV28 and TRBJ2-1; D is ambiguous. The CDR3 spans 12 residues. V was pared by 5 bases and J by 9 bases, with 11 bases between. The V gene's germline CDR1 is MDHEN and CDR2 SYDVKM. CDR3 bases: TGTGCCAGCAGTCCACCCTACGGTGAGCAGTTCTTC. It yields the protein CASSPPYGEQFF.

The rearrangement links TRBV6-1 to TRBJ1-1; no clear D gene. CDR1 and CDR2 (germline): MNHNS, SASEGT. The CDR3 runs 15 residues. Trimming took off 8 bases at V and 0 bases at J, with 16 bases between the two ends. The CDR3 is CASRTGMGMNTEAFF. The CDR3 DNA reads as TGTGCCAGCCGAACGGGGATGGGCATGAACACTGAAGCTTTCTTT.

The rearrangement uses TRBV7-3 and TRBJ2-5; 9 positions match TRBD2. With the DNA end fitting TRBJ2-7 better, the J assignment may be wrong. Germline V CDR1 and CDR2: SGHTA, FQGTGA. The length of the CDR3 is 15 residues. CDR3 nucleotides: TGTGCCAGCAGCTTACTCGCGGGGGGGACCTACGAGCAGTACTTC. Protein product: CASSLLAGGTYEQYF.

J is TRBJ1-5 and V is TRBV6-5, with D possibly TRBD1 on 5 matching bases. CDR3 length: 15 residues. CDR1 and CDR2 from the germline V gene are MNHEY and SVGAGI. Trimming shortened V by 0 bases and J by 6 bases, and 12 bases separated the two germline ends. This CDR3 reads CASSYSLGPAQPQHF. The CDR3 DNA reads as TGTGCCAGCAGTTACTCGTTGGGGCCGGCTCAGCCCCAGCATTTT.

J is TRBJ2-3 and V is TRBV7-9, with 9 bases aligning to TRBD1. Trimming at V came to 4 bases and at J to 4 bases, leaving 6 bases not matched to a gene. The CDR3 spans 15 residues. The V gene's germline CDR1 is SEHNR and CDR2 FQNEAQ (reference sequence). CDR3 in DNA: TGTGCCAGCAGCTCCCGGGACAGGGTGGCAGATACGCAGTATTTT. This translates into CASSSRDRVADTQYF.

The chain joins TRBV5-4 to TRBJ1-3; possibly TRBD1 for D (6 bases). The CDR3 totals 18 residues. Germline V gene sequence: CDR1 SGHNT, CDR2 YYREEE (reference sequence). The germline V and J ends were trimmed by 4 bases and 4 bases, with 24 bases remaining between them. CDR3 protein: CASSPDRQARVAGNTIYF. The CDR3 DNA is TGTGCCAGCAGCCCCGACAGACAGGCCCGGGTCGCCGGAAACACCATATATTTT.

The V gene is TRBV7-3, the J gene TRBJ2-1; TRBD2 agrees at 8 bases. The CDR3 has 17 residues. From germline, CDR1 is SGHTA and CDR2 FQGTGA. The J segment lost 3 bases and the V segment lost 5 bases, leaving 12 bases of the junction unmatched. The CDR3 here is CASSPTPQLAVYNEQFF. The DNA of the CDR3 is TGTGCCAGCAGCCCCACACCCCAACTAGCGGTCTACAATGAGCAGTTCTTC.

The J gene is TRBJ1-1, the V gene TRBV14; D is unclear. The germline V and J ends were trimmed by 4 bases and 4 bases, with 10 bases remaining between them. In germline, CDR1 is SGHDN, CDR2 FVKESK. CDR3 length: 13 amino acids. CDR3 region: CASSPGGVTEAFF. CDR3 in DNA: TGTGCCAGCAGCCCGGGCGGGGTCACTGAAGCTTTCTTT.

This chain's CDR3 is CASSYTNRGSHFF. CDR3 coding DNA: TGTGCCAGCAGTTACACAAACAGGGGGAGTCATTTCTTC. The V call is TRBV6-5, the J call TRBJ2-1, with 8 bases fitting TRBD1. This CDR3 is 13 amino acids long. V lost 2 bases to trimming and J lost 16 bases; unmatched junction nucleotides: 10. Germline V gene sequence: CDR1 MNHEY, CDR2 SVGAGI.